The 31 T cell receptor beta chains reported below all come from one sample, sequenced in a study of blood T cell repertoires in COVID-19. Clones were read by immunoSEQ multiplex PCR, and TCRdb kept only the in-frame ones, dropping some. This sample yields about 410,000 clones, of which approximately 90% are seen a single time; 1.5% to 1.7% belongs to the top ten. Sequencing was performed on peripheral blood. These receptor sequences come from a woman aged 35 to 49 with COVID-19, enrolled during active disease.

V is TRBV19 and J is TRBJ1-1; no clear D. The CDR3 runs to 11 residues. The V and J ends lost 9 bases and 6 bases respectively, with 11 bases between them. Germline V gene lookup returns CDR1 LNHDA and CDR2 SQIVND (reference sequence). This chain's CDR3 is CARGLDSEAFF. In nucleotides, the CDR3 is TGTGCCAGGGGCTTGGACTCTGAAGCTTTCTTT.

This clone was seen a single time. The chain carries TRBV9 and TRBJ1-5; 12 positions agree with TRBD1. The CDR3 consists of 19 residues. With 9 bases clipped from V and 1 base from J, the junction kept 17 bases outside the gene matches. Germline lookup yields CDR1 SGDLS and CDR2 YYNGEE. The CDR3 spells CATSPGRDRGHTSNQPQHF. The CDR3 DNA sequence: TGTGCCACCTCACCCGGGAGGGACAGGGGGCATACAAGCAATCAGCCCCAGCATTTT.

The genes are TRBV7-6 and TRBJ2-3; 10 bases fit TRBD2. With 1 base clipped from V and 4 bases from J, the junction kept 14 bases outside the gene matches. Germline CDR1 is SGHVS and CDR2 is FNYEAQ. CDR3 size: 19 residues. CDR3 nucleotides: TGTGCCAGCAGCTTAGTATCTGGTAGCGGGGGGTCCCGCTCAGATACGCAGTATTTT. It translates to CASSLVSGSGGSRSDTQYF. The variable domain in full, with the rest retrieved from reference TRBV7-6 and TRBJ2-3, is GAGVSQSPRYKVTKRGQDVALRCDPISGHVSLYWYRQALGQGPEFLTYFNYEAQQDKSGLPNDRFSAERPEGSISTLTIQRTEQRDSAMYRCASSLVSGSGGSRSDTQYFGPGTRLTVL.

The chain has TRBV9 and TRBJ2-3; D uncertain. The CDR3 extends over 14 amino acids. Germline CDR1 reads SGDLS; CDR2 reads YYNGEE. Deletions cut 3 bases from V and 1 base from J, with 9 bases between. The CDR3 protein is CASSGDKGTDTQYF. DNA for the CDR3: TGTGCCAGCAGCGGAGACAAGGGCACAGATACGCAGTATTTT. Looking up the rest from reference TRBV9 and TRBJ2-3 gives the full variable domain: DSGVTQTPKHLITATGQRVTLRCSPRSGDLSVYWYQQSLDQGLQFLIQYYNGEERAKGNILERFSAQQFPDLHSELNLSSLELGDSALYFCASSGDKGTDTQYFGPGTRLTVL.

This clone appeared a single time. J is TRBJ1-4 and V is TRBV7-2; D may be TRBD1 (5 bases). There are 14 residues in the CDR3. Germline V gene sequence: CDR1 SGHTA, CDR2 FQGNSA. Trimming took off 2 bases at V and 5 bases at J, with 9 bases between the two ends. The CDR3 DNA reads TGTGCCAGCAGCTTAAGCAGGGCCAATGAAAAACTGTTTTTT. As protein: CASSLSRANEKLFF.

The table lists this clone with a few counts. The V gene is TRBV6-4, the J gene TRBJ1-1; 7 bases are shared with TRBD1. The CDR3 spans 13 residues. J was trimmed by 1 base and V by 6 bases; bases with no gene match: 2. CDR1 and CDR2 (germline): MRHNA, SNTAGT. The CDR3 nucleotides are TGTGCCAGCAGGAGACAGGGGAACACTGAAGCTTTCTTT. Translation: CASRRQGNTEAFF.

The V gene is TRBV29-1, the J gene TRBJ2-3; TRBD2 is a possible D gene (7 bases). The CDR3 spans 16 residues. Trimming removed 7 bases from V and 0 bases from J, with 20 bases in between. Germline CDR1 and CDR2: SQVTM and ANQGSEA. The CDR3 region has the DNA TGCAGCGCCGGGGGGCGAGGACGTTCAAGCACAGATACGCAGTATTTT. Translation gives CSAGGRGRSSTDTQYF.

Comments on this clone: The same CDR3 arises from other DNA sequences in this sample as well. This rearrangement joins TRBV18 to TRBJ2-5, with 9 bases identical to TRBD2. Germline CDR1 KGHSH, CDR2 LQKENI. The CDR3 spans 15 residues. Losses at the gene ends were 0 bases for V and 1 base for J; bases not matched to a gene: 0. The CDR3 DNA reads TGTGCCAGCTCACCACCTAGCGGGGGCCAAGAGACCCAGTACTTC. Protein: CASSPPSGGQETQYF.

This chain joins TRBV5-4 and TRBJ2-1; D is perhaps TRBD1 (5 bases). Deletions cut 0 bases from V and 5 bases from J, with 12 bases between. Germline V gene data show CDR1 as SGHNT and CDR2 as YYREEE (reference sequence). The CDR3 totals 15 residues. For the CDR3, the DNA is TGTGCCAGCAGCTTGGCCAGGGAACCCCACAATGAGCAGTTCTTC. It specifies CASSLAREPHNEQFF.

This clone was recorded once. V gene TRBV13 combines with J gene TRBJ2-3; 10 positions match TRBD2. V lost 5 bases and J lost 0; bases outside the gene matches: 5. The CDR3 consists of 16 residues. Per germline, CDR1 PRHDT and CDR2 FYEKMQ (reference sequence). As DNA, the CDR3 is TGTGCCAGCAGCCTGCGGACTAGCGGTAGCACAGATACGCAGTATTTT. It yields the protein CASSLRTSGSTDTQYF.

This clone has a single count. This chain uses TRBV5-1 with TRBJ2-1; D call uncertain. The CDR3 is 14 amino acids. CDR1 is SGHRS and CDR2 is YFSETQ in the germline V gene. V was trimmed by 5 bases and J by 7 bases, leaving 16 bases between them. CDR3 nucleotide sequence: TGCGCCAGCAGTTTCCAGCCGACAATAAATGAGCAGTTCTTC. Its translation is CASSFQPTINEQFF.

V is TRBV5-1 and J is TRBJ2-3; the D is unclear. V was cut by 0 bases and J by 0 bases, with 11 bases left in between. From germline, CDR1 is SGHRS and CDR2 YFSETQ. This CDR3 contains 16 residues. The CDR3 DNA reads TGCGCCAGCAGCTTGGTGTCGGCGGCAAGCACAGATACGCAGTATTTT. The encoded protein is CASSLVSAASTDTQYF.

The rearrangement uses TRBV4-3 and TRBJ2-1; 11 bases are a match to TRBD2. V dropped 1 base and J dropped 1; count of bases not matched to a gene: 9. Germline V gives CDR1 LGHNA, CDR2 YSLEER. There are 19 residues in the CDR3. CDR3 DNA: TGCGCCAGCAGCCAAGCGACCCTAGCGGGAGGAGGGTCCTACAATGAGCAGTTCTTC. It translates to CASSQATLAGGGSYNEQFF.

This chain joins TRBV6-1 and TRBJ1-4; D is unclear. Trimming cost V 0 bases and J 3 bases, with 14 bases left between them. This CDR3 comprises 17 residues. The germline CDR1 and CDR2 sequences are MNHNS and SASEGT. CDR3 sequence: CASSEALWRAANEKLFF. CDR3 bases: TGTGCCAGCAGTGAAGCGCTTTGGAGGGCAGCTAATGAAAAACTGTTTTTT.

In its sample, this clone was seen once. The J gene is TRBJ1-5, the V gene TRBV28; 8 bases match TRBD1. CDR3 size: 15 residues. The ends lost 5 bases at V and 0 bases at J; junction bases unmatched: 3. Germline V gene lookup returns CDR1 MDHEN and CDR2 SYDVKM. In DNA form, the CDR3 reads TGTGCCAGCAGTCGGACAGGGAATAGCAATCAGCCCCAGCATTTT. Its protein is CASSRTGNSNQPQHF.

This chain uses TRBV7-2 with TRBJ2-2; the D is unclear. CDR1 is SGHTA, CDR2 FQGNSA, per germline. This CDR3 region has 15 residues. V lost 0 bases, J lost 6 bases, and 11 bases lay in between. For the CDR3, the DNA is TGTGCCAGCAGCTTAGCGGGCAAGTCCGCCGGGGAGCTGTTTTTT. Translation: CASSLAGKSAGELFF.

The J gene is TRBJ1-2, the V gene TRBV28; a possible D gene is TRBD1 (5 bases). Trimming cost V 5 bases and J 4 bases, with 14 bases left between them. The CDR3 spans 14 residues. The germline gives CDR1 MDHEN, CDR2 SYDVKM. CDR3 region: CASSLIQGGYGYTF. CDR3 in DNA: TGTGCCAGCAGTCTTATTCAGGGTGGCTATGGCTACACCTTC.

The chain recombines TRBV2 with TRBJ2-2, with D maybe TRBD1 (6 bases). Germline loops: CDR1 SNHLY, CDR2 FYNNEI. The V end lost 5 bases, the J end lost 0 bases, and 13 bases lay between the germline ends. The CDR3 sequence is 16 residues long. The CDR3 protein is CASSPWQGTNTGELFF. DNA of the CDR3: TGTGCCAGCAGTCCATGGCAGGGGACGAACACCGGGGAGCTGTTTTTT.

The gene calls are TRBV27 and TRBJ1-1; perhaps TRBD1 as D (6 bases). This CDR3 has 14 residues. V was trimmed by 7 bases and J by 1 base, leaving 13 bases between them. The germline CDR1 and CDR2 sequences are MNHEY and SMNVEV (reference sequence). CDR3 DNA sequence: TGTGCCAGCACCCCGGGGGGCGAGAACACTGAAGCTTTCTTT. Protein product: CASTPGGENTEAFF.

Written as DNA, the CDR3 is TGTGCCAGCAGCGTAGGTTCGGGACTCCTATACGAGCAGTACTTC. Its protein is CASSVGSGLLYEQYF. V gene TRBV9 combines with J gene TRBJ2-7, with D tentatively TRBD2 (6 bases). The germline gives CDR1 SGDLS, CDR2 YYNGEE. The CDR3 is 15 amino acids. V lost 0 bases, J lost 4 bases, and 14 bases lay in between.

The chain has TRBV28 and TRBJ2-5; possibly TRBD2 for D (5 bases). The CDR3 totals 13 residues. Germline V gene sequence: CDR1 MDHEN, CDR2 SYDVKM. V lost 5 bases to trimming and J lost 5 bases, with 12 bases between them. CDR3 sequence reads: CASSASERETQYF. The CDR3 DNA reads as TGTGCCAGCAGTGCAAGCGAGCGGGAGACCCAGTACTTC. The entire variable domain, with the rest obtained from reference TRBV28 and TRBJ2-5, is as follows: DVKVTQSSRYLVKRTGEKVFLECVQDMDHENMFWYRQDPGLGLRLIYFSYDVKMKEKGDIPEGYSVSREKKERFSLILESASTNQTSMYLCASSASERETQYFGPGTRLLVL.

J is TRBJ1-5 and V is TRBV2; 11 bases match TRBD1. The length of the CDR3 is 16 residues. The ends lost 2 bases at V and 2 bases at J; junction bases unmatched: 2. Germline V gene data show CDR1 as SNHLY and CDR2 as FYNNEI. CDR3 in DNA: TGTGCCAGCAGTGAACGGACAGGGGGCGGCAATCAGCCCCAGCATTTT. Translated: CASSERTGGGNQPQHF. The variable domain in full, with the rest retrieved from reference TRBV2 and TRBJ1-5, is EPEVTQTPSHQVTQMGQEVILRCVPISNHLYFYWYRQILGQKVEFLVSFYNNEISEKSEIFDDQFSVERPDGSNFTLKIRSTKLEDSAMYFCASSERTGGGNQPQHFGDGTRLSIL.

The V and J genes are TRBV5-1 and TRBJ1-4; 11 nucleotides agree with TRBD1. This CDR3 has 14 amino acids. V lost 4 bases, J lost 10 bases, and 6 bases stayed unmatched. Germline CDR1 SGHRS, CDR2 YFSETQ. The CDR3 here is CASSNRTGGGKLFF. The CDR3 bases are TGCGCCAGCAGCAACCGGACAGGGGGCGGAAAACTGTTTTTT.

The chain joins TRBV18 to TRBJ2-3; D not certain. Germline V CDR1 and CDR2: KGHSH, LQKENI. This CDR3 spans 14 amino acids. Trimming removed 3 bases from V and 1 base from J, with 8 bases in between. The chain's CDR3 is CASSPSEGTDTQYF. The CDR3 coding sequence is TGTGCCAGCTCACCCTCAGAGGGCACAGATACGCAGTATTTT.

This clone was detected a few times. The chain carries TRBV6-4 and TRBJ2-2; D remains ambiguous. Germline values: CDR1 MRHNA, CDR2 SNTAGT. The CDR3 spans 18 residues. V lost 0 bases and J 4 bases, leaving 18 bases between the germline ends. The CDR3 nucleotides read TGTGCCAGCAGTGACTCCCCCATGCCTGCGAGAGGCACCGGGGAGCTGTTTTTT. This encodes CASSDSPMPARGTGELFF.

The CDR3 sequence: CARSYRQGEYQPQHF. The DNA of the CDR3 is TGTGCCAGAAGTTATAGACAGGGAGAGTATCAGCCCCAGCATTTT. The chain joins TRBV7-5 to TRBJ1-5; the D call in the table, TRBD1, was not verified against the DNA. TRBV7-5 is a pseudogene. CDR3 size: 15 residues.

The table lists this clone with a count of one. The chain recombines TRBV30 with TRBJ1-5; 10 bases agree with TRBD1. The junction had 2 bases not matched to a gene; V was cut back by 7 bases and J by 5 bases. CDR1 and CDR2 from the germline V gene are GTSNPN and SVGIG (reference sequence). The CDR3 is made up of 12 amino acids. The CDR3 protein is CASGQGDQPQHF. Here the CDR3 DNA reads TGTGCCTCAGGACAGGGGGATCAGCCCCAGCATTTT.

CDR3 DNA: TGCGCCAGCAGCCACCAATGGCTTGCGGGAGGAGGGACCGGGGAGCTGTTTTTT. Translating gives CASSHQWLAGGGTGELFF. The V and J genes are TRBV4-3 and TRBJ2-2, with 8 bases lining up with TRBD2. The V segment lost 3 bases and the J segment 5 bases; nucleotides outside the gene matches: 14. Germline V gene lookup returns CDR1 LGHNA and CDR2 YSLEER. The CDR3 loop spans 18 amino acids.

This clone was seen a handful of times. The CDR3 loop reads CASMTGVMNTEAFF. Here the CDR3 DNA reads TGCGCCAGCATGACAGGGGTAATGAACACTGAAGCTTTCTTT. The chain has TRBV5-1 and TRBJ1-1; TRBD1 aligns across 8 bases. The CDR3 sequence is 14 residues long. J gave up 0 bases and V 6 bases, and 4 bases lay outside the gene matches. From germline, CDR1 is SGHRS and CDR2 YFSETQ.

The chain links TRBV11-2 to TRBJ2-2, with TRBD2 matching over 9 bases. The germline CDR1 and CDR2 sequences are SGHAT and FQNNGV. With V trimmed by 4 bases and J by 7 bases, 7 bases remained unmatched. This CDR3 has 15 amino acids. The CDR3 DNA reads TGTGCCAGCAGCTCGACTAGCGGCTCGTACGGGGAGCTGTTTTTT. Its protein is CASSSTSGSYGELFF.

CDR3 loop: CASSPPYPPVTRQGDGGETQYF. CDR3 in DNA: TGTGCCAGCTCACCACCGTACCCCCCGGTCACAAGGCAGGGAGACGGGGGAGAGACCCAGTACTTC. The rearrangement links TRBV18 to TRBJ2-5; maybe TRBD2 (6 bases). The ends were cut back, 0 bases at V and 4 bases at J, with 33 bases in the middle. This CDR3 is 22 amino acids long. Germline V gene lookup returns CDR1 KGHSH and CDR2 LQKENI.